One and the same sample provided the 3 T cell receptor beta chains below, sequenced in a study of cytomegalovirus exposure and HLA in healthy donors. The data were produced by immunoSEQ multiplex PCR, yet TCRdb's version contains in-frame clones alone and is incomplete. The sample holds over 200,000 clones, about 92% seen once. The sequenced sample was PBMCs. Receptor source: a woman aged 25 to 45 in good health and CMV-seronegative.

The chain links TRBV4-1 to TRBJ1-1, with 7 bases identical to TRBD1. Germline V lookup: CDR1 MGHRA, CDR2 YSYEKL. The length of the CDR3 is 12 residues. V gave up 3 bases and J gave up 8 bases; unmatched junction bases: 3. CDR3 loop: CASSHPQGEAFF. The DNA for the CDR3 is TGCGCCAGCAGCCATCCACAGGGGGAAGCTTTCTTT.

The chain joins TRBV19 to TRBJ1-2; no clear D. Germline values: CDR1 LNHDA, CDR2 SQIVND (reference sequence). The CDR3 spans 14 residues. V was cut by 3 bases and J by 7 bases, with 15 bases left in between. CDR3 sequence (DNA): TGTGCCAGTAGTATCCGGCAGCCTGGGCTTGGCTACACCTTC. This gives the protein CASSIRQPGLGYTF.

The V call is TRBV4-1, the J call TRBJ2-1; 9 nucleotides line up with TRBD2. Germline V gene sequence: CDR1 MGHRA, CDR2 YSYEKL. V was clipped by 4 bases and J by 7 bases; unmatched bases: 5. The CDR3 has 14 residues. The CDR3 sequence: CASSLDLAGNEQFF. DNA of the CDR3: TGCGCCAGCAGCCTAGACCTAGCGGGGAATGAGCAGTTCTTC.